This T cell receptor (beta chain) originates from a study of blood T cell repertoires in COVID-19. For the study at large: COVID-19 samples, acute and convalescent, were from the United States, Italy and Spain. From T cells, B-cell-depleted T cells, or PBMCs came the material, which was cDNA or gDNA.

Authors' data handling: Estimated nucleated cell counts came from reference gene primer amplification. Using immunoSEQ multiplex PCR, the repertoire was profiled, and TCRdb retains in-frame clones only, with some absent. D and trimming come from the DNA, and the V and J calls and clone size come from that table. The data hold around 260,000 clones, with around four fifths observed a single time. Germline V gene lookup returns CDR1 SGHAT and CDR2 FQNNGV. CDR3 size: 15 residues. V was pared by 4 bases and J by 4 bases, with 15 bases between. This rearrangement joins TRBV11-2 to TRBJ2-3; possible D gene TRBD1, 6 bases. What was sequenced was peripheral blood. The TCR was taken from a man in his 60s with acute or convalescent COVID-19. The chain's CDR3 is CASSSQEGVADTQYF. The CDR3 DNA follows: TGTGCCAGCAGCTCGCAAGAGGGGGTGGCAGATACGCAGTATTTT.